The T cell receptor (beta chain) under discussion was sequenced for a study of blood T cell repertoires in COVID-19. About the research overall: The United States, Italy and Spain were the sources of the acute and convalescent COVID-19 samples. Nucleic acid was either cDNA or gDNA, and it came from T cells, B-cell-depleted T cells, or PBMCs.

Membership in each cohort depended on participant-reported clinical history. The study counted Cohort 3 donors as recovered given two negative PCRs, clearance, or symptom resolution. The table came from immunoSEQ multiplex PCR; TCRdb's copy has only in-frame clones and leaves some out. The sample holds 150,000 to 200,000 clones, around 80% seen once. The clonotype originates from a woman between 50 and 59 years old who had recovered from COVID-19. The sample comprised PBMCs or T cells enriched from blood (not recorded which).

The CDR3 spells CATNRAGANVLTF. CDR3 bases: TGTGCCACGAACAGGGCTGGGGCCAACGTCCTGACTTTC. The rearrangement links TRBV6-5 to TRBJ2-6; TRBD1 is a possible D gene (6 bases). Per germline, CDR1 MNHEY and CDR2 SVGAGI. The CDR3 length is 13 residues. Trimming took 10 bases from V and 2 from J, leaving 9 bases between them.